The entry below gives a single T cell receptor (beta chain) sequence along with its context. The antigen is unknown. These data come from a study of cytomegalovirus exposure and HLA in healthy donors. About the research overall: When 398 donors were genotyped, roughly four fifths of them were found to fall in the Caucasian-associated ancestry cluster. General observations from the study: The authors excluded some V segments, including TRBV6-2 and TRBV6-3, as indistinguishable.

Amplification used 60 Vbeta primers and 13 Jbeta primers. Sequencing used immunoSEQ multiplex PCR; TCRdb keeps in-frame clones, though not all of them. Of under 150,000 clones listed, 72% are singletons. V was cut by 5 bases and J by 4 bases, with 16 bases left in between. Germline CDR1 SGHTA, CDR2 FQGTGA. This CDR3 spans 15 amino acids. The receptor comes from a man aged 45 to 65 in good health and CMV-seropositive. What was sequenced was PBMCs. V gene TRBV7-3 combines with J gene TRBJ2-3; perhaps TRBD1 as D (5 bases). The chain's CDR3 is CASSPSLRQSDTQYF. The CDR3 bases are TGTGCCAGCAGCCCCTCCCTGAGACAGTCAGATACGCAGTATTTT.